This T cell receptor (beta chain) was retrieved from a study of kidney transplant recipient with SARS-CoV-2 infection. TCRdb fed the reads into MiXCR, producing one record per CDR3 protein. This table holds 200,000 to 250,000 distinct CDR3 sequences, more than 25% found once. This clonotype has a count of ten or more. The CDR3 totals 15 residues. With 5 bases removed from V and 5 bases from J, the gap between germline ends came to 18 bases. The germline gives CDR1 LNHDA, CDR2 SQIVND (reference sequence). Sequenced material: a blood sample, taken at baseline and on day 111 from a kidney transplant recipient. This TCR was recovered from a young adult male patient who had COVID-19 and was a kidney transplant recipient. Some of the T cells may derive from the graft donor. The V and J genes are TRBV19 and TRBJ1-1; D is unclear. Written as DNA, the CDR3 is TGTGCCAGTAGTCCCCCCCGGGTCCGGGGTACTGAAGCTTTCTTT. Protein: CASSPPRVRGTEAFF.